These 27 T cell receptor beta chains came from one sample sequenced in a study of T-cell reconstitution after alpha-beta-depleted transplantation in children. Library preparation (for TCRbeta) was performed with unique molecular identifiers. MiXCR, run by TCRdb on the PCR reads, gives a single entry per CDR3 protein. Of fewer than 750,000 distinct CDR3 sequences in the sample, over 20% are singletons; the top ten hold around a third. The source was PBMCs, collected before TCRalphabeta/CD19-depleted stem cell transplant. These receptor sequences come from a boy under two years old with Wiskott-Aldrich syndrome, due to receive a stem cell transplant.

The gene calls are TRBV9 and TRBJ1-1; 9 positions agree with TRBD1. Germline CDR1 SGDLS, CDR2 YYNGEE. After removal of 0 bases from V and 6 bases from J, the junction contained 6 bases not matched to a gene. CDR3 length: 15 amino acids. As DNA, the CDR3 is TGTGCCAGCAGCGTAGCACAGGGGGCGATGTCTGAAGCTTTCTTT. Its protein product is CASSVAQGAMSEAFF.

The chain recombines TRBV7-9 with TRBJ2-7; D is perhaps TRBD1 (5 bases). Germline loops: CDR1 SEHNR, CDR2 FQNEAQ (reference sequence). There are 13 residues in the CDR3. Trimming shortened V by 2 bases and J by 6 bases, and 11 bases separated the two germline ends. The CDR3 region is CASSLHDSLEQYF. CDR3 DNA: TGTGCCAGCAGCTTACACGACAGCCTCGAGCAGTACTTC.

This chain connects TRBV12-3 or TRBV12-4 to TRBJ1-2; D may be TRBD1 (5 bases). The V gene lost 6 bases and the J gene lost 7 bases, with 18 bases spanning the gap. CDR3 length equals 14 residues. The CDR3 DNA follows: TGTGCCAGCAGGCTCGGGACCGCCAGGACTGGCTACACCTTC. This translates into CASRLGTARTGYTF.

This chain joins TRBV7-7 and TRBJ1-4; TRBD1 matches 8 bases. CDR1 is SSHAT and CDR2 is FNYEAQ in the germline V gene (reference sequence). The CDR3 is made up of 13 amino acids. The trim removed 5 bases at V and 7 bases at J, leaving 3 bases unmatched. CDR3 nucleotide sequence: TGTGCCAGCAGCCTAGGACAGGGTGAAAAACTGTTTTTT. Its protein is CASSLGQGEKLFF.

The rearrangement joins TRBV6-1 to TRBJ1-4, with 9 nucleotides matching TRBD1. CDR1 and CDR2 from the germline V gene are MNHNS and SASEGT. Unmatched junction bases numbered 4, after V lost 6 bases and J lost 5 bases. This CDR3 spans 14 amino acids. Here the CDR3 DNA reads TGTGCCAGCAGGCCGGGACAGGGCAATGAAAAACTGTTTTTT. It codes for CASRPGQGNEKLFF.

This chain uses TRBV25-1 with TRBJ2-3, with D unclear. Between the trimmed V and J ends, which lost 3 bases and 3 bases, there was a span of 13 bases. Looked up from germline, CDR1 is MGHDK and CDR2 is SYGVNS. The CDR3 runs 15 residues. The chain's CDR3 is CASSDSTTYTDTQYF. In DNA, the CDR3 is TGTGCCAGCAGTGACTCGACGACATATACAGATACGCAGTATTTT.

The V gene is TRBV29-1, the J gene TRBJ2-3; tentative D call: TRBD1 (5 bases). CDR3 length: 13 amino acids. Trimming removed 3 bases from V and 0 bases from J, with 7 bases in between. Germline CDR1 SQVTM, CDR2 ANQGSEA. The DNA of the CDR3 is TGCAGCGTTGACCAGGGAAGCACAGATACGCAGTATTTT. As protein: CSVDQGSTDTQYF.

This chain links TRBV7-2 with TRBJ2-1, with D tentatively TRBD2 (5 bases). This CDR3 region has 15 residues. V dropped 3 bases and J dropped 6 bases, with 15 bases sitting between them. Germline CDR1 is SGHTA and CDR2 is FQGNSA. CDR3 DNA sequence: TGTGCCAGCAGCTTTTACCGGGCTCGGGGCAATGAGCAGTTCTTC. Amino acid sequence: CASSFYRARGNEQFF.

The chain employs TRBV12-3 or TRBV12-4 and TRBJ2-2; 8 bases align to TRBD1. Germline trimming cut 5 bases from V and 2 bases from J; bases unmatched to any gene: 4. The CDR3 totals 15 residues. This CDR3 reads CASSHGQGNTGELFF. The CDR3 DNA reads as TGTGCCAGCAGTCACGGACAGGGTAACACCGGGGAGCTGTTTTTT.

The chain carries TRBV29-1 and TRBJ2-3, with 11 positions matching TRBD2. The germline CDR1 and CDR2 sequences are SQVTM and ANQGSEA. CDR3 length equals 13 residues. V lost 5 bases and J lost 5; bases outside the gene matches: 3. Here the CDR3 reads CSVLAGGIDTQYF. Written as DNA, the CDR3 is TGCAGCGTTCTAGCGGGAGGAATAGATACGCAGTATTTT.

This chain uses TRBV11-2 with TRBJ2-2; TRBD2 aligns across 10 bases. After removal of 2 bases from V and 2 bases from J, the junction contained 8 bases not matched to a gene. The CDR3 runs 18 residues. Germline loops: CDR1 SGHAT, CDR2 FQNNGV. CDR3 region: CASSLFTGLAANTGELFF. The CDR3 nucleotides are TGTGCCAGCAGCTTATTCACCGGACTAGCGGCAAACACCGGGGAGCTGTTTTTT.

The chain is built from TRBV20-1 and TRBJ1-1, with 7 bases lining up with TRBD1. CDR1 DFQATT and CDR2 SNEGSKA come from the germline V gene (reference sequence). Trimming at V came to 7 bases and at J to 4 bases, leaving 9 bases not matched to a gene. The CDR3 sequence is 13 residues long. CDR3 nucleotide sequence: TGCAGTGGGACGACAGGGAGTGGCACTGAAGCTTTCTTT. Translating gives CSGTTGSGTEAFF.

The chain is built from TRBV4-1 and TRBJ1-1, with D uncertain. Between the trimmed V and J ends, which lost 4 bases and 1 base, there was a span of 13 bases. CDR3 length: 15 residues. CDR1 and CDR2 (germline): MGHRA, YSYEKL. The chain's CDR3 is CASSRAASKNTEAFF. The CDR3, as DNA: TGCGCCAGCAGCCGGGCAGCCTCTAAGAACACTGAAGCTTTCTTT.

The chain employs TRBV14 and TRBJ2-1; tentatively, D is TRBD1 (5 bases). CDR3 length equals 16 residues. V was shortened by 1 base and J by 5 bases, with 15 bases between the two germline ends. Per the germline V gene, CDR1 is SGHDN and CDR2 is FVKESK. The CDR3 DNA reads TGTGCCAGCAGCCAAGGCCCAGGGCCCCCACACAATGAGCAGTTCTTC. It translates to CASSQGPGPPHNEQFF.

This clonotype turned up a few times. V is TRBV5-4 and J is TRBJ1-1; 7 bases align to TRBD1. This CDR3 contains 15 residues. CDR1 and CDR2 from the germline V gene are SGHNT and YYREEE (reference sequence). V trimming: 0 bases; J trimming: 3 bases; junction bases outside the gene matches: 5. CDR3 DNA sequence: TGTGCCAGCAGCTTGGATACAGGGGCGTACACTGAAGCTTTCTTT. Its protein is CASSLDTGAYTEAFF.

The V and J genes are TRBV6-1 and TRBJ2-7, with D maybe TRBD1 (5 bases). CDR3 length equals 13 residues. Trimming left V 6 bases short and J 0 bases short, with 9 bases between. Germline-derived CDR1 and CDR2 are MNHNS and SASEGT. CDR3 amino acids: CASRMDISYEQYF. CDR3 in DNA: TGTGCCAGCAGGATGGACATCTCCTACGAGCAGTACTTC.

This chain connects TRBV18 to TRBJ2-1; 8 bases are a match to TRBD2. CDR1 is KGHSH and CDR2 is LQKENI in the germline V gene. V lost 2 bases, J lost 7 bases, and 10 bases stayed unmatched. CDR3 length: 16 residues. The CDR3 DNA sequence: TGTGCCAGCTCACCAACAGCCAGCGGGAGCCGAAATGAGCAGTTCTTC. Protein: CASSPTASGSRNEQFF.

This clonotype was detected ten times or more. This rearrangement joins TRBV3-1 to TRBJ1-1; no clear D. Germline V CDR1 and CDR2: LGHDT, YNNKEL (reference sequence). The CDR3 runs to 15 residues. V gave up 4 bases and J gave up 0 bases, with 12 bases separating them. The chain's CDR3 is CASSPGARMNTEAFF. CDR3 nucleotides: TGTGCCAGCAGCCCTGGAGCACGGATGAACACTGAAGCTTTCTTT.

The rearrangement joins TRBV5-1 to TRBJ2-7; no firm D call. Germline V gene data show CDR1 as SGHRS and CDR2 as YFSETQ. V was pared by 4 bases and J by 3 bases, with 8 bases between. The CDR3 loop spans 12 amino acids. The CDR3 loop is CASSHSSYEQYF. The CDR3 DNA is TGCGCCAGCAGCCATTCAAGCTACGAGCAGTACTTC.

The chain employs TRBV5-1 and TRBJ2-3; D is uncertain. The CDR3 is made up of 13 amino acids. In germline, CDR1 is SGHRS, CDR2 YFSETQ. With 0 bases removed from V and 7 bases from J, the gap between germline ends came to 9 bases. The CDR3 is CASSLAQGNTQYF. The CDR3, as DNA: TGCGCCAGCAGCTTGGCACAAGGTAATACGCAGTATTTT. The whole variable domain, filled in from reference TRBV5-1 and TRBJ2-3, reads KAGVTQTPRYLIKTRGQQVTLSCSPISGHRSVSWYQQTPGQGLQFLFEYFSETQRNKGNFPGRFSGRQFSNSRSEMNVSTLELGDSALYLCASSLAQGNTQYFGPGTRLTVL.

In its sample, this clonotype was seen many times. J is TRBJ2-7 and V is TRBV15; D gene unclear. V lost 2 bases and J lost 1, with 9 bases in between. Germline values: CDR1 LNHNV, CDR2 YYDKDF (reference sequence). The CDR3 spans 14 residues. CDR3 region: CATSRWIPSYEQYF. The CDR3 coding sequence is TGTGCCACCAGCAGATGGATCCCTTCCTACGAGCAGTACTTC.

The sample holds a few counts of this clonotype. The J gene is TRBJ2-3, the V gene TRBV5-1, with D maybe TRBD2 (5 bases). CDR1 SGHRS and CDR2 YFSETQ come from the germline V gene. V lost 3 bases to trimming and J lost 4 bases, with 12 bases between them. This CDR3 has 14 residues. CDR3 coding DNA: TGCGCCAGCAGCTCGGTACTAGGATCAGATACGCAGTATTTT. Translating gives CASSSVLGSDTQYF.

The rearrangement links TRBV12-3 or TRBV12-4 to TRBJ2-1; 13 nucleotides match TRBD2. With 5 bases clipped from V and 0 bases from J, the junction kept 13 bases outside the gene matches. The CDR3 contains 20 residues. CDR3 nucleotide sequence: TGTGCCAGCAGTGCCAGGGGGACTAGCGGGACGGGCTCCTCCTACAATGAGCAGTTCTTC. This sequence encodes CASSARGTSGTGSSYNEQFF.

This clonotype came up a few times. The chain uses TRBV29-1 and TRBJ1-1; the D gene is possibly TRBD1 (5 bases). Trimming cost V 4 bases and J 7 bases, with 13 bases left between them. The CDR3 is 12 residues long. The germline V gene encodes CDR1 SQVTM and CDR2 ANQGSEA. Written as DNA, the CDR3 is TGCAGCGTTGCCCCCCGCGGGGGTGAAGCTTTCTTT. Its protein product is CSVAPRGGEAFF.

The V and J genes are TRBV20-1 and TRBJ2-7, with 7 bases identical to TRBD2. Germline V gene data show CDR1 as DFQATT and CDR2 as SNEGSKA (reference sequence). Losses at the gene ends were 5 bases for V and 4 bases for J; bases not matched to a gene: 8. The CDR3 loop spans 13 amino acids. The CDR3 DNA follows: TGCAGTGCTGGGAGGGCTACACTATACGAGCAGTACTTC. It codes for CSAGRATLYEQYF.

The V and J genes are TRBV5-1 and TRBJ2-2; a possible D gene is TRBD2 (6 bases). CDR3 size: 18 residues. Trimming removed 1 base from V and 6 bases from J, with 22 bases in between. CDR1 is SGHRS and CDR2 is YFSETQ in the germline V gene. CDR3 sequence (DNA): TGCGCCAGCAGCTTGCGTCCGCTATCGGGAGATTACCCCGGGGAGCTGTTTTTT. This encodes CASSLRPLSGDYPGELFF. Together with reference TRBV5-1 and TRBJ2-2, the CDR3 gives the full variable domain: KAGVTQTPRYLIKTRGQQVTLSCSPISGHRSVSWYQQTPGQGLQFLFEYFSETQRNKGNFPGRFSGRQFSNSRSEMNVSTLELGDSALYLCASSLRPLSGDYPGELFFGEGSRLTVL.

This chain joins TRBV7-8 and TRBJ2-7; TRBD1 might be the D (6 bases). Trimming left V 5 bases short and J 4 bases short, with 18 bases between. The CDR3 sequence is 15 residues long. Germline loops: CDR1 SGHVS, CDR2 FQNEAQ. In DNA, the CDR3 is TGTGCCAGCAGCCGGACAGAGGGGGTGGGGTACGAGCAGTACTTC. It codes for CASSRTEGVGYEQYF. Variable domain in full (rest from reference TRBV7-8 and TRBJ2-7): GAGVSQSPRYKVAKRGQDVALRCDPISGHVSLFWYQQALGQGPEFLTYFQNEAQLDKSGLPSDRFFAERPEGSVSTLKIQRTQQEDSAVYLCASSRTEGVGYEQYFGPGTRLTVT.